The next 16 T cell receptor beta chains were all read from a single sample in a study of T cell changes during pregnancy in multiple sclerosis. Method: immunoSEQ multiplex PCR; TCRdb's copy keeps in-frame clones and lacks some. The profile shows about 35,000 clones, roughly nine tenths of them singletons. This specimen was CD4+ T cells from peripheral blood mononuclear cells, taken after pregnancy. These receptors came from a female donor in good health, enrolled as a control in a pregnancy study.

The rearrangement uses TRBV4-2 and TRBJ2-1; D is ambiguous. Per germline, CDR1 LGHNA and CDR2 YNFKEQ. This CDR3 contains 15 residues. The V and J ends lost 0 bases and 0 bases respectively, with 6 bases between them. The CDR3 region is CASSQEVSSYNEQFF. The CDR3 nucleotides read TGTGCCAGCAGCCAAGAGGTGAGCTCCTACAATGAGCAGTTCTTC.

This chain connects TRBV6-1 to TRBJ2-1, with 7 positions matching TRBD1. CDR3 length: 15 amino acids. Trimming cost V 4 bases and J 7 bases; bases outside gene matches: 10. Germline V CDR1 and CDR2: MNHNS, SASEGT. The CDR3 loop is CASSVTETGRNEQFF. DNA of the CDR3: TGTGCCAGCAGTGTGACCGAGACAGGGCGAAATGAGCAGTTCTTC.

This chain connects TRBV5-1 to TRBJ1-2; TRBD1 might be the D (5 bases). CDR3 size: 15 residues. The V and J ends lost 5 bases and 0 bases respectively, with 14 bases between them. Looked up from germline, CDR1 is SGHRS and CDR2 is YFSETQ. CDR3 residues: CASSPIPTANYGYTF. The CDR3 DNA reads TGCGCCAGCAGTCCGATCCCGACAGCTAACTATGGCTACACCTTC.

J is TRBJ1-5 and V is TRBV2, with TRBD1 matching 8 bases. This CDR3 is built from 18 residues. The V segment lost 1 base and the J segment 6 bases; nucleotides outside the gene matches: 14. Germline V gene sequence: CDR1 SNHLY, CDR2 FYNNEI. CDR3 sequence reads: CASSEVAGGGGLGQPQHF. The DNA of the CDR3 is TGTGCCAGCAGTGAAGTGGCAGGGGGCGGGGGATTGGGTCAGCCCCAGCATTTT.

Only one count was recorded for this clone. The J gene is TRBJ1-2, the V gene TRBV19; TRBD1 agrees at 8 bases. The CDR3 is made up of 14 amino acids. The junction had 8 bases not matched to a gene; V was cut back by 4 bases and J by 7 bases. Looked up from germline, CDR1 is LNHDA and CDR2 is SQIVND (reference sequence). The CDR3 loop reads CASSSADRVSGYTF. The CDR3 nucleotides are TGTGCCAGTAGTAGTGCGGACAGGGTCTCTGGCTACACCTTC.

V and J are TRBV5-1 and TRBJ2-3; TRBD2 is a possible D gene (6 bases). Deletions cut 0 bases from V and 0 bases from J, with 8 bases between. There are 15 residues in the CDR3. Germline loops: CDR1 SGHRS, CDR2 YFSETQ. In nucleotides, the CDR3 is TGCGCCAGCAGCTTGGGGGCGGGGAGCACAGATACGCAGTATTTT. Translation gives CASSLGAGSTDTQYF.

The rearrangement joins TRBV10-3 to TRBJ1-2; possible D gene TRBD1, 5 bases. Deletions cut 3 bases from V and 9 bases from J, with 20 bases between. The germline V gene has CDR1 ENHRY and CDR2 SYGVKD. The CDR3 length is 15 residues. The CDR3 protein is CAISDPLRAGLRYTF. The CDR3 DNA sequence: TGTGCCATCAGTGACCCCTTACGGGCAGGGCTACGCTACACCTTC.

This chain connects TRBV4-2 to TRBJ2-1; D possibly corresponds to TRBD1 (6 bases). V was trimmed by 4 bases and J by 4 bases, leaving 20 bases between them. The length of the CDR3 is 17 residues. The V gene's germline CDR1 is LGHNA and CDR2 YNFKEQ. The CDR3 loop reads CASSLPGQTAHYNEQFF. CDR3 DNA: TGTGCCAGCAGCCTCCCCGGACAGACCGCCCATTACAATGAGCAGTTCTTC.

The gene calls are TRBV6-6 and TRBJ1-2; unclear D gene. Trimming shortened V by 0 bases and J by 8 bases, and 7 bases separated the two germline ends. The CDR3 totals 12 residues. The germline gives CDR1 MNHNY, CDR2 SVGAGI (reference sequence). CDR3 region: CASSYSEGGYTF. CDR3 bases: TGTGCCAGCAGTTACTCGGAGGGAGGCTACACCTTC.

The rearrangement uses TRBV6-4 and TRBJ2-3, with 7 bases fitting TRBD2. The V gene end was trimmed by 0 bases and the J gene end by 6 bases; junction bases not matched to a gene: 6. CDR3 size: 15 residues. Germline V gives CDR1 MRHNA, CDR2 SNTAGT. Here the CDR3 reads CASSDSRSSGDTQYF. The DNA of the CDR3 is TGTGCCAGCAGTGACTCGCGGAGTAGCGGGGATACGCAGTATTTT.

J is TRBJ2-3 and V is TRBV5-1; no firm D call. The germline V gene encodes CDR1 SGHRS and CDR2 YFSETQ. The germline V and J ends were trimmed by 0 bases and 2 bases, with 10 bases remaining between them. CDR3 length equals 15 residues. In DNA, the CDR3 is TGCGCCAGCAGCTTGGTTGTTAGCTACACAGATACGCAGTATTTT. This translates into CASSLVVSYTDTQYF.

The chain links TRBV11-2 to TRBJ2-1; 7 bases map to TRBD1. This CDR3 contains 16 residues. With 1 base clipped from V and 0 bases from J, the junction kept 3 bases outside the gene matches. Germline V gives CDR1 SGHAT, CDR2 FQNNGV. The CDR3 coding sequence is TGTGCCAGCAGCTTAGTACAGGGGAGCTCCTACAATGAGCAGTTCTTC. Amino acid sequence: CASSLVQGSSYNEQFF. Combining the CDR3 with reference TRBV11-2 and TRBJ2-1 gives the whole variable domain EAGVAQSPRYKIIEKRQSVAFWCNPISGHATLYWYQQILGQGPKLLIQFQNNGVVDDSQLPKDRFSAERLKGVDSTLKIQPAKLEDSAVYLCASSLVQGSSYNEQFFGPGTRLTVL.

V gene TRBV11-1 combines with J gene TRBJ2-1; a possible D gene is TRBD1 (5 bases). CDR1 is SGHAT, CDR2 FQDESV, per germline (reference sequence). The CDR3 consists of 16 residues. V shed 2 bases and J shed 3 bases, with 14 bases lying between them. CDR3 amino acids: CASSLQGGYYYNEQFF. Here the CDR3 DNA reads TGTGCCAGCAGCTTACAGGGTGGCTACTACTACAATGAGCAGTTCTTC.

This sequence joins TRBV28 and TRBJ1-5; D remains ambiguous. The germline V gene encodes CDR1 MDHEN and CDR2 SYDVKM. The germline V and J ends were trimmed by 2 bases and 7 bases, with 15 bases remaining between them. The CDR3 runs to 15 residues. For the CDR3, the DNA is TGTGCCAGCAGTTTAACAGATGAGGGAGCCCAGCCCCAGCATTTT. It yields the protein CASSLTDEGAQPQHF.

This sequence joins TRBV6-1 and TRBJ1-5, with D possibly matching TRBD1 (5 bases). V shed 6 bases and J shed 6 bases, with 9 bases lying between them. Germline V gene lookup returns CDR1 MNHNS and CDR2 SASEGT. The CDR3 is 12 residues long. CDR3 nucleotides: TGTGCCAGCAGCCAGGGCGGTCAGCCCCAGCATTTT. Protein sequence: CASSQGGQPQHF.

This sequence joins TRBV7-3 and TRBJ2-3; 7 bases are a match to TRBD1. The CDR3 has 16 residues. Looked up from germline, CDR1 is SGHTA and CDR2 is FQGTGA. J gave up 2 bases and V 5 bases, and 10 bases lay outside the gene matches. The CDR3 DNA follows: TGTGCCAGCAGCCCGTCCCTCGACAGGGTCACAGATACGCAGTATTTT. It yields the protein CASSPSLDRVTDTQYF. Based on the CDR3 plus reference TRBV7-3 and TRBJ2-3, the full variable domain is GAGVSQTPSNKVTEKGKYVELRCDPISGHTALYWYRQSLGQGPEFLIYFQGTGAADDSGLPNDRFFAVRPEGSVSTLKIQRTERGDSAVYLCASSPSLDRVTDTQYFGPGTRLTVL.